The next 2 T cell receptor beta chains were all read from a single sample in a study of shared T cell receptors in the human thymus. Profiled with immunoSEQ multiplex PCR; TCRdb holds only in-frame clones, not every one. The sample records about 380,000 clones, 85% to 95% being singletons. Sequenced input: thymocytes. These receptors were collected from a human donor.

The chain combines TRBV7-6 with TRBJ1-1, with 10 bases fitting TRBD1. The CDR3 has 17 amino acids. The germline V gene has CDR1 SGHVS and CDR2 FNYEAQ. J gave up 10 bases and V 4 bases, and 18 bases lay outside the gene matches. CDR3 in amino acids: CASSSPPGTGDSLRAFF. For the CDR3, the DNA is TGTGCCAGCAGCTCCCCTCCCGGGACAGGGGATTCGTTGAGAGCTTTCTTT.

The CDR3 region is CASSRDRFFSYEQYF. The CDR3 coding sequence is TGTGCCAGCAGCCGTGACAGGTTCTTTTCCTACGAGCAGTACTTC. The genes are TRBV28 and TRBJ2-7; D might be TRBD1 (6 bases). V lost 6 bases and J lost 1, with 16 bases in between. Germline lookup yields CDR1 MDHEN and CDR2 SYDVKM. The CDR3 totals 15 residues.